A selection of T cell receptor beta chains follows, all from one sample in a study of cytomegalovirus exposure and HLA in healthy donors. Repertoires were generated with immunoSEQ multiplex PCR, while TCRdb's copy carries only in-frame clones and drops some. This repertoire includes 53,000 or so clones. Input material: PBMCs. The receptors shown here come from a man aged 18 to 30 in good health and CMV-seropositive. The CDR3 runs from the conserved cysteine through the conserved F or W. A D gene is named only where the DNA matches it firmly. Clone size is not always given. Where it is, it says once, few, many or a class for expanded clones.

V	D	size	J	DNA	CDR3
TRBV18	NA	NA	TRBJ2-1	TGTGCCAGCTCGGGAGCTTTCCCCTACAATGAGCAGTTCTTC	CASSGAFPYNEQFF
TRBV4-2	NA	NA	TRBJ2-2	TGTGCCAGCAGCGTACGGGAAACCGGGGAGCTGTTTTTT	CASSVRETGELFF
TRBV10-3	NA	NA	TRBJ1-5	TGTGCCATCAGTGAGAAGGGGGGGATCAATCAGCCCCAGCATTTT	CAISEKGGINQPQHF
TRBV27	NA	NA	TRBJ2-1	TGTGCCAGCAGTTTAGGGGGACTCGAGTACAATGAGCAGTTCTTC	CASSLGGLEYNEQFF
TRBV6-1	TRBD1	NA	TRBJ2-2	TGTGCCAGCAGTGAAGCGCACGCAGCACAGGGGATGACCGGGGAGCTGTTTTTT	CASSEAHAAQGMTGELFF
TRBV15	NA	NA	TRBJ1-4	TGTGCCACCAGCAGAGATCGAACAGGGAGTGAAAAACTGTTTTTT	CATSRDRTGSEKLFF
TRBV6-1	NA	NA	TRBJ2-4	TGTGCCAGCAGCTGGACAATCCAAAACATTCAGTACTTC	CASSWTIQNIQYF
TRBV7-4	TRBD2	NA	TRBJ2-4	TGTGCCAGCAGCTTCTCCGGGACTAGAAACATTCAGTACTTC	CASSFSGTRNIQYF
TRBV28	TRBD2	NA	TRBJ2-1	TGTGCCAGCAGGCACAATCACCTAGCGGGAGAAGTCGATGAGCAGTTCTTC	CASRHNHLAGEVDEQFF
TRBV6-4	NA	NA	TRBJ1-2	TGTGCCAGCAGTCCCGGACAGAACTATGGCTACACCTTC	CASSPGQNYGYTF
TRBV5-4	NA	medium-sized	TRBJ2-7	TGTGCCAGCAGCCCGGGGGATAGCTCCTACGAGCAGTACTTC	CASSPGDSSYEQYF
TRBV29-1	NA	NA	TRBJ1-2	TGCAGCGTTGAAGGACAGAGTGGTGGCTACACCTTC	CSVEGQSGGYTF
TRBV7-9	NA	NA	TRBJ2-2	TGTGCCAGCAGCTTAGCGCAGGCCGGGGAGCTGTTTTTT	CASSLAQAGELFF
TRBV18	TRBD1	NA	TRBJ1-3	TGTGCCAGCTCAACATTACAGGGGTCCAGCTCTGGAAACACCATATATTTT	CASSTLQGSSSGNTIYF
TRBV7-2	NA	NA	TRBJ2-5	TGTGCCAGCAGCGAGGGACACCAGTACCAAGAGACCCAGTACTTC	CASSEGHQYQETQYF
TRBV6-4	NA	NA	TRBJ1-1	TGTGCCAGCATCCTAGGACAGCTTGAAGCTTTCTTT	CASILGQLEAFF
TRBV6-1	NA	NA	TRBJ2-7	TGTGCCAGCAGTGAAGAGCTACTAACTCAAACCCATCCATACGAGCAGTACTTC	CASSEELLTQTHPYEQYF
TRBV30	NA	NA	TRBJ1-2	TGTGCCTGGAGCGGGGCTAACTATGGCTACACCTTC	CAWSGANYGYTF
TRBV7-9	NA	NA	TRBJ2-5	TGTGCCAGCAGTCTACAAGAGACCCAGTACTTC	CASSLQETQYF
TRBV30	TRBD2	NA	TRBJ2-7	TGTGCCTGGAGTCCTCCCCGGACTAGCTTTTCCTACGAGCAGTACTTC	CAWSPPRTSFSYEQYF
TRBV6-1	NA	NA	TRBJ1-2	TGTGCCAGCAGTGGCCTCAGGGGTGGCTACACCTTC	CASSGLRGGYTF
TRBV29-1	TRBD1	NA	TRBJ2-2	TGCAGCGTCGCACTTCGGGACAGGAACACCGGGGAGCTGTTTTTT	CSVALRDRNTGELFF
TRBV6-5	NA	NA	TRBJ1-2	TGTGCCAGCAGAGCCGCAGGGGCTAACTATGGCTACACCTTC	CASRAAGANYGYTF
TRBV5-5	TRBD2	NA	TRBJ2-7	TGTGCCAGCAGCTTGGGGACTAGCGCTTCCTACGAGCAGTACTTC	CASSLGTSASYEQYF
TRBV5-8	NA	NA	TRBJ2-1	TGTGCCAGCAGCTTGTCAGGGGACAATGAGCAGTTCTTC	CASSLSGDNEQFF
TRBV28	NA	NA	TRBJ2-3	TGTGCCAGCAGTTTATCAGGGACAGATACGCAGTATTTT	CASSLSGTDTQYF
TRBV25-1	TRBD1	NA	TRBJ1-1	TGTGCCAGCAGTGAATTCGTAATACAGGGGAGAACTGAAGCTTTCTTT	CASSEFVIQGRTEAFF
TRBV19	TRBD1	NA	TRBJ1-4	TGTGCCAGCAAGGACCGGGACAGGGCTAATGAAAAACTGTTTTTT	CASKDRDRANEKLFF